The source of this TCR beta chain is a study of blood T cell repertoires in COVID-19. Turning to the study itself: The United States, Italy and Spain supplied acute and convalescent COVID-19 samples.

Sequenced by immunoSEQ multiplex PCR; TCRdb stores in-frame clones only, minus some. The sample lists fewer than 200,000 clones, over 75% seen once, with less than 30% in the top ten. This CDR3 spans 15 amino acids. The V and J ends lost 7 bases and 2 bases, in that order; junction bases with no gene match: 11. Germline V lookup: CDR1 SGHRS, CDR2 YFSETQ. The receptor comes from a woman aged 70-85 years with acute or convalescent COVID-19. The J gene is TRBJ1-2, the V gene TRBV5-1; 7 nucleotides line up with TRBD1. The sequenced sample was peripheral blood. In DNA, the CDR3 is TGCGCCAGCCGACCTACGCCGGGACAGAACTATGGCTACACCTTC. Amino acid sequence: CASRPTPGQNYGYTF.